Listed here are 30 T cell receptor beta chains from one sample, sequenced in a study of blood T cell repertoires in COVID-19. Sequencing used immunoSEQ multiplex PCR; TCRdb keeps in-frame clones, though not all of them. Here the sample spans 150,000 to 200,000 clones, less than 80% being singletons. What was sequenced was PBMCs or T cells enriched from blood (not recorded which). The receptor source for this set is a woman aged 70-85 years in a cohort exposed to, infected with or recovered from COVID-19 (not recorded which).

This chain links TRBV11-2 with TRBJ2-3; D remains unclear. From germline, CDR1 is SGHAT and CDR2 FQNNGV. This CDR3 comprises 16 residues. V was cut by 3 bases and J by 0 bases, with 13 bases left in between. This CDR3 reads CASSFYPTRSTDTQYF. As DNA, the CDR3 is TGTGCCAGCAGCTTCTATCCTACGCGGAGCACAGATACGCAGTATTTT.

J is TRBJ2-1 and V is TRBV7-2; TRBD2 is a possible D gene (6 bases). The germline V gene encodes CDR1 SGHTA and CDR2 FQGNSA. This CDR3 is built from 17 residues. Trimming cost V 1 base and J 7 bases, with 20 bases left between them. The CDR3 DNA is TGTGCCAGCAGCTTAGAGGGGCCGGCCCTGGGACTTAATGAGCAGTTCTTC. It codes for CASSLEGPALGLNEQFF.

The chain carries TRBV13 and TRBJ2-3; 14 nucleotides match TRBD2. This CDR3 comprises 19 residues. Trimming removed 1 base from V and 4 bases from J; junction bases left unmatched: 10. Germline values: CDR1 PRHDT, CDR2 FYEKMQ (reference sequence). CDR3 region: CASSLASGTSGRNADTQYF. The CDR3 DNA reads as TGTGCCAGCAGCTTAGCTTCCGGGACTAGCGGGAGAAACGCAGATACGCAGTATTTT.

The chain carries TRBV7-2 and TRBJ2-3, with 8 bases matching TRBD2. The CDR3 extends over 14 amino acids. The germline V gene has CDR1 SGHTA and CDR2 FQGNSA. The junction had 6 bases not matched to a gene; V was cut back by 3 bases and J by 7 bases. DNA of the CDR3: TGTGCCAGCAGCTTTAGCGGGGTTAGCAATACGCAGTATTTT. Translation: CASSFSGVSNTQYF.

This clone was picked up a small number of times. The chain joins TRBV3-1 (or the pseudogene TRBV3-2) to TRBJ2-1, with 10 nucleotides matching TRBD1. Looked up from germline, CDR1 is LGHDT and CDR2 is YNNKEL (reference sequence). The trim removed 4 bases at V and 8 bases at J, leaving 8 bases unmatched. CDR3 size: 15 residues. CDR3 region: CASSPRDRGIDEQFF. CDR3 coding DNA: TGTGCCAGCAGCCCCCGGGACAGGGGCATAGATGAGCAGTTCTTC.

CDR3 sequence: CASSPNTGGGTDTQYF. In DNA form, the CDR3 reads TGTGCCAGCAGCCCCAATACGGGGGGAGGGACAGATACGCAGTATTTT. The chain combines TRBV7-3 with TRBJ2-3; 7 bases map to TRBD2. Germline V gene lookup returns CDR1 SGHTA and CDR2 FQGTGA. Losses at the gene ends were 5 bases for V and 3 bases for J; bases not matched to a gene: 11. CDR3 size: 16 residues.

This chain uses TRBV6-2 or TRBV6-3 with TRBJ2-7, with a tentative D call TRBD2 (6 bases). Trimming took 6 bases from V and 6 from J, leaving 18 bases between them. CDR3 size: 14 residues. In germline, CDR1 is MNHEY, CDR2 SVGEGT. The CDR3 DNA reads TGTGCCAGCAGCCCCGGGACTCCTATGAGCGAGCAGTACTTC. As protein: CASSPGTPMSEQYF.

The chain links TRBV19 to TRBJ2-4; 7 positions agree with TRBD2. Germline trimming cut 4 bases from V and 0 bases from J; bases unmatched to any gene: 15. Germline CDR1 and CDR2: LNHDA and SQIVND (reference sequence). This CDR3 spans 19 amino acids. This chain's CDR3 is CASSKGASGPLLAKNIQYF. The CDR3 DNA reads as TGTGCCAGTAGTAAAGGTGCTAGCGGACCATTATTAGCCAAAAACATTCAGTACTTC.

The chain carries TRBV7-9 and TRBJ1-6; 10 bases match TRBD1. The CDR3 contains 17 residues. Trimming cost V 4 bases and J 1 base; bases outside gene matches: 4. The germline V gene has CDR1 SEHNR and CDR2 FQNEAQ (reference sequence). The CDR3 sequence: CASSSTDRGSYNSPLHF. In nucleotides, the CDR3 is TGTGCCAGCAGCTCCACGGACAGGGGGTCCTATAATTCACCCCTCCACTTT.

This clone was counted between two and nine times. This chain joins TRBV5-1 and TRBJ2-7; 9 bases match TRBD1. The CDR3 spans 14 residues. J gave up 3 bases and V 3 bases, and 4 bases lay outside the gene matches. CDR1 and CDR2 from the germline V gene are SGHRS and YFSETQ. Written as DNA, the CDR3 is TGCGCCAGCAGCTCACAGGGGGCCAACTACGAGCAGTACTTC. It yields the protein CASSSQGANYEQYF.

The chain couples TRBV3-1 (or the pseudogene TRBV3-2) to TRBJ2-1; 14 bases fit TRBD2. Germline V gene data show CDR1 as LGHDT and CDR2 as YNNKEL (reference sequence). V was clipped by 1 base and J by 10 bases; unmatched bases: 6. The CDR3 is 16 residues long. The DNA for the CDR3 is TGTGCCAGCAGCCAAGGACTAGCGGGAGGGCAGGGCGAGCAGTTCTTC. Translating it yields CASSQGLAGGQGEQFF.

The V call is TRBV27, the J call TRBJ2-7; 8 nucleotides align to TRBD2. This CDR3 contains 15 residues. Germline CDR1 reads MNHEY; CDR2 reads SMNVEV (reference sequence). V gave up 2 bases and J gave up 0 bases; unmatched junction bases: 3. CDR3 sequence (DNA): TGTGCCAGCAGTTTAACGGGAGGGCCCTCCTACGAGCAGTACTTC. Amino acid sequence: CASSLTGGPSYEQYF.

This rearrangement joins TRBV7-2 to TRBJ2-7; possible D gene TRBD1, 6 bases. The germline CDR1 and CDR2 sequences are SGHTA and FQGNSA. Trimming shortened V by 2 bases and J by 5 bases, and 13 bases separated the two germline ends. The CDR3 runs to 14 residues. CDR3 amino acids: CASSLYNRQDEQYF. CDR3 DNA: TGTGCCAGCAGCTTATACAATAGACAGGACGAGCAGTACTTC.

The chain links TRBV19 to TRBJ2-7; perhaps TRBD1 as D (5 bases). This CDR3 has 14 amino acids. Deletions cut 3 bases from V and 1 base from J, with 10 bases between. Per the germline V gene, CDR1 is LNHDA and CDR2 is SQIVND (reference sequence). The CDR3 DNA is TGTGCCAGTAGTATCCAGGACAATTCCTACGAGCAGTACTTC. This sequence encodes CASSIQDNSYEQYF.

The chain links TRBV6-5 to TRBJ2-1, with D perhaps matching TRBD2 (6 bases). The CDR3 length is 15 residues. Germline lookup yields CDR1 MNHEY and CDR2 SVGAGI. V was trimmed by 4 bases and J by 3 bases, leaving 13 bases between them. CDR3 nucleotide sequence: TGTGCCAGCAGTTCGCGGGGTGGGTACTACAATGAGCAGTTCTTC. Its translation is CASSSRGGYYNEQFF.

The V gene is TRBV9, the J gene TRBJ1-2; 8 bases map to TRBD1. CDR1 and CDR2 (germline): SGDLS, YYNGEE. J was trimmed by 8 bases and V by 1 base; bases with no gene match: 4. This CDR3 is 13 amino acids long. The DNA of the CDR3 is TGTGCCAGCAGCGTACAGGGGGCTGGAGGCTACACCTTC. This encodes CASSVQGAGGYTF.

This clone was seen a handful of times. The chain recombines TRBV19 with TRBJ1-5; D perhaps matches TRBD1 (5 bases). There are 13 residues in the CDR3. V lost 5 bases and J 6 bases, leaving 11 bases between the germline ends. Germline values: CDR1 LNHDA, CDR2 SQIVND (reference sequence). The CDR3 region is CASSQGDVQPQHF. CDR3 in DNA: TGTGCCAGTAGTCAAGGGGATGTTCAGCCCCAGCATTTT.

J is TRBJ1-2 and V is TRBV4-1; TRBD1 is a possible D gene (5 bases). V was cut by 1 base and J by 4 bases, with 7 bases left in between. The CDR3 is 13 residues long. Germline CDR1 is MGHRA and CDR2 is YSYEKL. CDR3 region: CASSQAGGYGYTF. CDR3 bases: TGCGCCAGCAGCCAAGCGGGGGGCTATGGCTACACCTTC.

The chain carries TRBV11-3 and TRBJ2-1; 8 bases align to TRBD2. V dropped 5 bases and J dropped 1; count of bases not matched to a gene: 10. The CDR3 length is 17 residues. Germline loops: CDR1 SGHNT, CDR2 YENEEA. The DNA for the CDR3 is TGTGCCAGCAGCCCCTTTGCCGGGACTAGTTCCTACAATGAGCAGTTCTTC. The encoded protein is CASSPFAGTSSYNEQFF.

This clone was seen a handful of times. The chain employs TRBV4-1 and TRBJ2-1, with 7 bases identical to TRBD2. This CDR3 region has 15 residues. The germline gives CDR1 MGHRA, CDR2 YSYEKL. The V segment lost 0 bases and the J segment 8 bases; nucleotides outside the gene matches: 7. CDR3: CASSQEALAGDEQFF. For the CDR3, the DNA is TGCGCCAGCAGCCAAGAGGCCCTGGCGGGGGATGAGCAGTTCTTC.

The chain recombines TRBV7-2 with TRBJ1-5; no firm D call. Trimming took off 1 base at V and 5 bases at J, with 9 bases between the two ends. CDR1 and CDR2 (germline): SGHTA, FQGNSA. This CDR3 comprises 14 residues. CDR3 nucleotides: TGTGCCAGCAGCTTAGATTCGCGGGATCAGCCCCAGCATTTT. Translating gives CASSLDSRDQPQHF.

This chain connects TRBV4-1 to TRBJ2-5; D remains ambiguous. Trimming shortened V by 4 bases and J by 2 bases, and 11 bases separated the two germline ends. This CDR3 region has 14 residues. CDR1 MGHRA and CDR2 YSYEKL come from the germline V gene. CDR3 protein: CASSLSSVQETQYF. The CDR3 coding sequence is TGCGCCAGCAGCCTCTCGTCCGTACAAGAGACCCAGTACTTC.

This clone was seen only a few times. The chain is built from TRBV2 and TRBJ2-7, with 8 bases lining up with TRBD1. The V gene end was trimmed by 6 bases and the J gene end by 1 base; junction bases not matched to a gene: 2. Germline-derived CDR1 and CDR2 are SNHLY and FYNNEI. CDR3 length: 13 residues. CDR3 DNA: TGTGCCAGCAGACAGGGGGATTCCTACGAGCAGTACTTC. It translates to CASRQGDSYEQYF.

The CDR3 nucleotides read TGTGCCAGCAGCCGCGCACAGGGGCAGGGGTATGGCTACACCTTC. Encoded protein: CASSRAQGQGYGYTF. The chain uses TRBV3-1 (or the pseudogene TRBV3-2) and TRBJ1-2, with TRBD1 identical over 7 bases. Germline CDR1 and CDR2: LGHDT and YNNKEL (reference sequence). V was pared by 4 bases and J by 5 bases, with 10 bases of the junction left unmatched. The CDR3 is 15 amino acids.

This CDR3 is CASSQQPGQGNSPLHF. In DNA, the CDR3 is TGCGCCAGCAGCCAACAGCCGGGACAGGGTAATTCACCCCTCCACTTT. The V and J genes are TRBV5-1 and TRBJ1-6; 9 bases are shared with TRBD1. CDR3 size: 16 residues. The ends lost 4 bases at V and 6 bases at J; junction bases unmatched: 8. Germline V gene sequence: CDR1 SGHRS, CDR2 YFSETQ.

This clone turned up a few times. The chain employs TRBV6-5 and TRBJ2-7; tentatively, D is TRBD2 (6 bases). The CDR3 has 13 amino acids. Trimming left V 6 bases short and J 3 bases short, with 12 bases between. The germline CDR1 and CDR2 sequences are MNHEY and SVGAGI. CDR3 bases: TGTGCCAGCAGCGCGGGACTCTTCTACGAGCAGTACTTC. Its protein is CASSAGLFYEQYF.

The chain carries TRBV27 and TRBJ1-3; D is possibly TRBD1 (6 bases). The length of the CDR3 is 14 residues. The germline V and J ends were trimmed by 6 bases and 2 bases, with 11 bases remaining between them. Germline V gene sequence: CDR1 MNHEY, CDR2 SMNVEV (reference sequence). The CDR3: CASRASGAGNTIYF. CDR3 sequence (DNA): TGTGCCAGCAGAGCTTCAGGGGCTGGAAACACCATATATTTT.

The rearrangement links TRBV7-6 to TRBJ2-2; the D is unclear. This CDR3 has 11 residues. CDR1 and CDR2 from the germline V gene are SGHVS and FNYEAQ. Trimming removed 8 bases from V and 7 bases from J, with 8 bases in between. The CDR3 DNA is TGTGCCAGCCGTAGTATCGGGGAGCTGTTTTTT. Its translation: CASRSIGELFF.

This clone was counted once. This chain connects TRBV2 to TRBJ2-2; D perhaps matches TRBD1 (6 bases). Trimming removed 6 bases from V and 6 bases from J, with 14 bases in between. The CDR3 is 14 residues long. Germline V CDR1 and CDR2: SNHLY, FYNNEI. The CDR3 nucleotides read TGTGCCAGCAGAAAGAGACAGGATTCCGGGGAGCTGTTTTTT. Its translation is CASRKRQDSGELFF.

This clone has just one count. The chain has TRBV28 and TRBJ1-6, with TRBD1 matching over 10 bases. With 6 bases clipped from V and 9 bases from J, the junction kept 5 bases outside the gene matches. The CDR3 runs to 14 residues. CDR1 and CDR2 from the germline V gene are MDHEN and SYDVKM. The DNA of the CDR3 is TGTGCCAGCAGGGGGGGGACAGGGGTTTCACCCCTCCACTTT. Translating it yields CASRGGTGVSPLHF. Variable domain in full (rest from reference TRBV28 and TRBJ1-6): DVKVTQSSRYLVKRTGEKVFLECVQDMDHENMFWYRQDPGLGLRLIYFSYDVKMKEKGDIPEGYSVSREKKERFSLILESASTNQTSMYLCASRGGTGVSPLHFGNGTRLTVT.